Shown below are 32 T cell receptor beta chains from a single sample sequenced in a study of blood T cell repertoires in COVID-19. Sequencing used immunoSEQ multiplex PCR; TCRdb keeps in-frame clones, though not all of them. The sample includes 150,000 to 200,000 clones, 90% seen only once; the top ten take about a sixth. Sequencing input: peripheral blood. Receptors were obtained from a man in his 60s with active or convalescent COVID-19.

The V and J genes are TRBV5-4 and TRBJ1-5; maybe TRBD1 (6 bases). Trimming removed 2 bases from V and 0 bases from J, with 12 bases in between. The CDR3 has 16 amino acids. Germline values: CDR1 SGHNT, CDR2 YYREEE (reference sequence). The CDR3 region is CASSFGGQYSNQPQHF. For the CDR3, the DNA is TGTGCCAGCAGCTTTGGCGGACAGTATAGCAATCAGCCCCAGCATTTT.

CDR3: CASSSTRSGGIGEKLFF. In DNA form, the CDR3 reads TGTGCCAGCAGCTCAACAAGGTCGGGGGGCATCGGTGAAAAACTGTTTTTT. The gene calls are TRBV5-6 and TRBJ1-4, with D possibly TRBD1 on 6 matching bases. CDR3 length: 17 amino acids. V was clipped by 3 bases and J by 7 bases, with 22 bases between them. The germline CDR1 and CDR2 sequences are SGHDT and YYEEEE.

J is TRBJ1-2 and V is TRBV7-2, with D possibly TRBD1 on 6 matching bases. Between the trimmed V and J ends, which lost 4 bases and 2 bases, there was a span of 11 bases. In germline, CDR1 is SGHTA, CDR2 FQGNSA. The CDR3 is 14 residues long. The CDR3, as DNA: TGTGCCAGCAGCTACCGGACAGTAAACTATGGCTACACCTTC. Its protein product is CASSYRTVNYGYTF.

V gene TRBV12-3 or TRBV12-4 combines with J gene TRBJ1-1, with a tentative D call TRBD1 (5 bases). This CDR3 spans 13 amino acids. Trimming left V 4 bases short and J 3 bases short, with 9 bases between. In DNA form, the CDR3 reads TGTGCCAGCAGTTACAGGCCAGACACTGAAGCTTTCTTT. It yields the protein CASSYRPDTEAFF.

This chain links TRBV7-2 with TRBJ2-1; 15 bases map to TRBD2. CDR1 SGHTA and CDR2 FQGNSA come from the germline V gene. CDR3 length equals 15 residues. Trimming removed 4 bases from V and 7 bases from J; junction bases left unmatched: 2. CDR3 sequence (DNA): TGTGCCAGCAGCTCGGGACTAGCGGGAGGTAATGAGCAGTTCTTC. Protein: CASSSGLAGGNEQFF.

The rearrangement joins TRBV30 to TRBJ1-3; 9 bases are shared with TRBD1. In germline, CDR1 is GTSNPN, CDR2 SVGIG (reference sequence). This CDR3 has 14 residues. With V trimmed by 3 bases and J by 4 bases, 4 bases remained unmatched. CDR3 sequence reads: CAWSRGTGGNTIYF. DNA of the CDR3: TGTGCCTGGAGCCGGGGGACAGGGGGAAACACCATATATTTT.

The chain uses TRBV27 and TRBJ2-6, with D possibly being TRBD1 (5 bases). CDR1 and CDR2 from the germline V gene are MNHEY and SMNVEV (reference sequence). The CDR3 has 15 amino acids. Trimming took off 6 bases at V and 2 bases at J, with 11 bases between the two ends. CDR3 nucleotides: TGTGCCAGCAGATCGGCAGGGCCTGGGGCCAACGTCCTGACTTTC. Translating gives CASRSAGPGANVLTF.

The chain has TRBV28 and TRBJ1-2; possibly TRBD1 for D (5 bases). CDR3 length: 11 amino acids. Trimming pared 6 bases from V and 7 bases from J, leaving 9 bases between. The germline V gene has CDR1 MDHEN and CDR2 SYDVKM. CDR3 sequence: CASSRVFGYTF. The DNA for the CDR3 is TGTGCCAGCAGCAGGGTTTTTGGCTACACCTTC.

V and J are TRBV29-1 and TRBJ2-1, with TRBD2 as a possible D gene (7 bases). Germline lookup yields CDR1 SQVTM and CDR2 ANQGSEA. V was pared by 5 bases and J by 4 bases, with 15 bases between. The CDR3 is 14 amino acids. In DNA form, the CDR3 reads TGCAGCGTTAAGGGGGGGTCGAGTTACAATGAGCAGTTCTTC. This sequence encodes CSVKGGSSYNEQFF.

The CDR3 protein is CASSQDLAGPYEQYF. The DNA for the CDR3 is TGTGCCAGCAGCCAAGATCTAGCGGGACCTTACGAGCAGTACTTC. The rearrangement uses TRBV3-1 (or the pseudogene TRBV3-2) and TRBJ2-7, with TRBD2 matching 9 bases. V lost 0 bases, J lost 4 bases, and 4 bases stayed unmatched. Germline assignment: CDR1 LGHDT and CDR2 YNNKEL (reference sequence). CDR3 length equals 15 residues.

This chain joins TRBV5-1 and TRBJ1-2, with TRBD1 matching 9 bases. This CDR3 is built from 14 residues. V lost 4 bases, J lost 5 bases, and 6 bases stayed unmatched. Germline V gives CDR1 SGHRS, CDR2 YFSETQ. CDR3 DNA sequence: TGCGCCAGCAGCACGCCGGGACAGGGATATGGCTACACCTTC. Translating it yields CASSTPGQGYGYTF.

The genes are TRBV5-6 and TRBJ2-6; the match to TRBD1 covers 7 bases. Germline V gives CDR1 SGHDT, CDR2 YYEEEE. J gave up 19 bases and V 4 bases, and 8 bases lay outside the gene matches. This CDR3 spans 11 amino acids. In DNA form, the CDR3 reads TGTGCCAGCAGCGTGGGACAGCGCAGTACTTTC. This translates into CASSVGQRSTF.

V gene TRBV28 combines with J gene TRBJ2-1; possibly TRBD2 for D (6 bases). Germline V gene sequence: CDR1 MDHEN, CDR2 SYDVKM. V gave up 6 bases and J gave up 0 bases, with 12 bases separating them. The CDR3 is made up of 15 amino acids. CDR3 DNA: TGTGCCAGCAGGGGGGACTCGAGCTCCTACAATGAGCAGTTCTTC. Translated: CASRGDSSSYNEQFF. The full variable domain, with the rest looked up from reference TRBV28 and TRBJ2-1, is DVKVTQSSRYLVKRTGEKVFLECVQDMDHENMFWYRQDPGLGLRLIYFSYDVKMKEKGDIPEGYSVSREKKERFSLILESASTNQTSMYLCASRGDSSSYNEQFFGPGTRLTVL.

This clone appeared once. This rearrangement joins TRBV19 to TRBJ1-6; TRBD1 aligns across 8 bases. Germline CDR1 is LNHDA and CDR2 is SQIVND (reference sequence). The ends lost 6 bases at V and 10 bases at J; junction bases unmatched: 11. CDR3 length: 15 amino acids. The chain's CDR3 is CASSGQGGRESPLHF. CDR3 DNA: TGTGCCAGTAGCGGACAGGGTGGGAGAGAGTCACCCCTCCACTTT. The whole variable domain, remainder taken from reference TRBV19 and TRBJ1-6, is DGGITQSPKYLFRKEGQNVTLSCEQNLNHDAMYWYRQDPGQGLRLIYYSQIVNDFQKGDIAEGYSVSREKKESFPLTVTSAQKNPTAFYLCASSGQGGRESPLHFGNGTRLTVT.

This sequence joins TRBV6-5 and TRBJ1-4; D remains ambiguous. CDR1 MNHEY and CDR2 SVGAGI come from the germline V gene. CDR3 length: 14 residues. Between the trimmed V and J ends, which lost 5 bases and 0 bases, there was a span of 7 bases. CDR3 in amino acids: CASSPDATNEKLFF. The CDR3 DNA reads TGTGCCAGCAGTCCAGATGCAACTAATGAAAAACTGTTTTTT.

The chain recombines TRBV19 with TRBJ2-3; 10 bases map to TRBD2. CDR3 length: 15 amino acids. Germline trimming cut 8 bases from V and 2 bases from J; bases unmatched to any gene: 7. CDR1 and CDR2 (germline): LNHDA, SQIVND (reference sequence). The CDR3 DNA reads as TGTGCCAGTTCCGGACTAGCGGATACCACAGATACGCAGTATTTT. It specifies CASSGLADTTDTQYF.

This clone has more than one count but fewer than ten. The CDR3 region is CASSSQYRAANSPLHF. CDR3 nucleotides: TGTGCCAGCAGCTCCCAATACAGGGCGGCTAATTCACCCCTCCACTTT. The V call is TRBV7-2, the J call TRBJ1-6; a possible D gene is TRBD1 (6 bases). Trimming took off 4 bases at V and 6 bases at J, with 16 bases between the two ends. This CDR3 contains 16 residues. CDR1 and CDR2 (germline): SGHTA, FQGNSA.

The genes are TRBV7-8 and TRBJ1-5; no definite D call. The CDR3 extends over 18 amino acids. Per germline, CDR1 SGHVS and CDR2 FQNEAQ. The germline V and J ends were trimmed by 0 bases and 0 bases, with 15 bases remaining between them. The CDR3 bases are TGTGCCAGCAGCTTAGCGAGCCCAAACAGCTATAGCAATCAGCCCCAGCATTTT. It encodes CASSLASPNSYSNQPQHF. Complete variable domain (other parts from reference TRBV7-8 and TRBJ1-5): GAGVSQSPRYKVAKRGQDVALRCDPISGHVSLFWYQQALGQGPEFLTYFQNEAQLDKSGLPSDRFFAERPEGSVSTLKIQRTQQEDSAVYLCASSLASPNSYSNQPQHFGDGTRLSIL.

The rearrangement joins TRBV30 to TRBJ1-3, with D maybe TRBD1 (5 bases). The CDR3 spans 17 residues. V lost 0 bases and J 0 bases, leaving 15 bases between the germline ends. Germline V lookup: CDR1 GTSNPN, CDR2 SVGIG (reference sequence). The CDR3 loop reads CAWSVRSGPYSGNTIYF. The CDR3 DNA is TGTGCCTGGAGTGTACGTTCAGGGCCCTACTCTGGAAACACCATATATTTT.

The chain joins TRBV4-1 to TRBJ2-7; unclear D gene. V lost 1 base, J lost 2 bases, and 12 bases lay in between. Germline V CDR1 and CDR2: MGHRA, YSYEKL. The CDR3 runs 15 residues. CDR3 bases: TGCGCCAGCAGCCAAGGGGCACAACAAACCTACGAGCAGTACTTC. This gives the protein CASSQGAQQTYEQYF.

The chain joins TRBV6-5 to TRBJ1-1; 9 nucleotides match TRBD1. There are 14 residues in the CDR3. V shed 4 bases and J 4 bases; nucleotides not matched to a gene: 4. Germline assignment: CDR1 MNHEY and CDR2 SVGAGI. Here the CDR3 DNA reads TGTGCCAGCAGTTGGGACAGGGTAAGCACTGAAGCTTTCTTT. Translating it yields CASSWDRVSTEAFF.

The chain uses TRBV6-5 and TRBJ1-5, with TRBD1 as a possible D gene (5 bases). Germline CDR1 MNHEY, CDR2 SVGAGI. CDR3 length: 15 amino acids. The V gene lost 3 bases and the J gene lost 5 bases, with 14 bases spanning the gap. As DNA, the CDR3 is TGTGCCAGCAGTTATAATGGTCAGGGCGATCAGCCCCAGCATTTT. Translating gives CASSYNGQGDQPQHF.

This clone was seen only once. This chain uses TRBV6-5 with TRBJ2-7; 7 bases fit TRBD2. Germline lookup yields CDR1 MNHEY and CDR2 SVGAGI. This CDR3 region has 15 residues. V shed 5 bases, J shed 6 bases, and the junction held 13 bases outside the gene matches. The CDR3 sequence: CASSMKDAGVSEQYF. The CDR3, as DNA: TGTGCCAGCAGTATGAAAGATGCGGGAGTGAGCGAGCAGTACTTC.

This clone showed up just once. The rearrangement uses TRBV6-5 and TRBJ2-1; 12 nucleotides line up with TRBD2. Looked up from germline, CDR1 is MNHEY and CDR2 is SVGAGI. V lost 5 bases, J lost 7 bases, and 6 bases stayed unmatched. The CDR3 loop spans 15 amino acids. Written as DNA, the CDR3 is TGTGCCAGCAGTAAGACTAGCGGGAGTTTTAATGAGCAGTTCTTC. Translated, it gives CASSKTSGSFNEQFF.

V gene TRBV6-1 combines with J gene TRBJ1-2; tentative D call: TRBD1 (6 bases). The length of the CDR3 is 14 residues. CDR1 and CDR2 (germline): MNHNS, SASEGT. Trimming shortened V by 2 bases and J by 6 bases, and 13 bases separated the two germline ends. The chain's CDR3 is CASSERPGVNGYTF. The CDR3 nucleotides read TGTGCCAGCAGTGAACGTCCAGGGGTGAATGGCTACACCTTC.

The rearrangement joins TRBV12-3 or TRBV12-4 to TRBJ1-1; D gene unclear. Trimming shortened V by 1 base and J by 8 bases, and 5 bases separated the two germline ends. The CDR3 loop spans 11 amino acids. CDR3 in amino acids: CASSLEREAFF. The DNA for the CDR3 is TGTGCCAGCAGTTTAGAGCGAGAAGCTTTCTTT.

The DNA for the CDR3 is TGTGCCAGCAGATTATCCGGGGATCAGCCCCAGCATTTT. Translating gives CASRLSGDQPQHF. The chain employs TRBV12-3 or TRBV12-4 and TRBJ1-5; D is unresolved. The V and J ends lost 6 bases and 5 bases respectively, with 11 bases between them. The CDR3 extends over 13 amino acids.

This clone was counted a single time. The chain recombines TRBV4-2 with TRBJ2-7; D might be TRBD1 (6 bases). CDR1 and CDR2 from the germline V gene are LGHNA and YNFKEQ. The CDR3 has 15 residues. Trimming left V 0 bases short and J 2 bases short, with 11 bases between. The CDR3 loop is CASSQDPGVAYEQYF. The CDR3 DNA follows: TGTGCCAGCAGCCAAGATCCAGGGGTTGCCTACGAGCAGTACTTC.

This chain uses TRBV15 with TRBJ1-6; the D is unclear. There are 15 residues in the CDR3. Germline V CDR1 and CDR2: LNHNV, YYDKDF (reference sequence). The germline V and J ends were trimmed by 3 bases and 7 bases, with 13 bases remaining between them. The CDR3 sequence is CATSSSKKRNSPLHF. CDR3 in DNA: TGTGCCACCAGCAGTTCAAAAAAGCGGAATTCACCCCTCCACTTT.

The chain uses TRBV9 and TRBJ2-2, with 10 positions matching TRBD1. CDR3 length: 17 amino acids. The J segment lost 7 bases and the V segment lost 0 bases, leaving 9 bases of the junction unmatched. Germline CDR1 and CDR2: SGDLS and YYNGEE. The DNA of the CDR3 is TGTGCCAGCAGCGTAGGTGGTTGGGACAGGGGTGACGGGGAGCTGTTTTTT. Its translation: CASSVGGWDRGDGELFF.

The rearrangement links TRBV7-9 to TRBJ1-4, with D perhaps TRBD1 (6 bases). Germline values: CDR1 SEHNR, CDR2 FQNEAQ (reference sequence). V was shortened by 5 bases and J by 4 bases, with 14 bases between the two germline ends. This CDR3 has 15 residues. The CDR3 coding sequence is TGTGCCAGCAGCCCACAGGGAACTGGTAATGAAAAACTGTTTTTT. Its protein is CASSPQGTGNEKLFF. Combining the CDR3 with reference TRBV7-9 and TRBJ1-4 gives the whole variable domain DTGVSQNPRHKITKRGQNVTFRCDPISEHNRLYWYRQTLGQGPEFLTYFQNEAQLEKSRLLSDRFSAERPKGSFSTLEIQRTEQGDSAMYLCASSPQGTGNEKLFFGSGTQLSVL.

The CDR3 coding sequence is TGTGCCAGCAGCCTAGCGGGAGGGTCCTACGAGCAGTACTTC. Protein product: CASSLAGGSYEQYF. This sequence joins TRBV3-1 (or the pseudogene TRBV3-2) and TRBJ2-7; 11 bases fit TRBD2. Germline V gene sequence: CDR1 LGHDT, CDR2 YNNKEL (reference sequence). This CDR3 contains 14 residues. Trimming at V came to 4 bases and at J to 1 base, leaving 0 bases not matched to a gene.